One and the same sample provided the 20 T cell receptor beta chains below, sequenced in a study of T cells expressing NK-cell markers. TCRdb reprocessed the 5' RACE reads and reports one entry per CDR3 protein, with no DNA. The sample has fewer than 400,000 distinct CDR3 sequences, and its top ten clones hold about 10%. Sequenced input: blood T cells: a sorted CD56 or NKG2C T cell subset, CD4+ or CD8+ T cells, or bulk PBMC T cells (not recorded which). These receptors all stem from a woman aged 50 to 60 in good health.

This rearrangement joins TRBV25-1 to TRBJ2-3; the D call of TRBD2 rests on TCRdb alone, since no DNA is present to check it. The length of the CDR3 is 13 residues. Germline V CDR1 and CDR2: MGHDK, SYGVNS. The CDR3 sequence is CASSVNREGTQYF.

The chain uses TRBV7-2 and TRBJ2-1; TCRdb's D gene call, TRBD1, goes unchecked for lack of DNA. In germline, CDR1 is SGHTA, CDR2 FQGNSA. CDR3 length equals 14 residues. The CDR3 loop is CASSLSQGANEQFF.

This chain connects TRBV7-9 to TRBJ2-1; checking the TCRdb D call of TRBD2 is not possible without DNA. The CDR3 runs to 16 residues. CDR1 is SEHNR and CDR2 is FQNEAQ in the germline V gene (reference sequence). CDR3: CASSPRRGESYNEQFF.

The chain has TRBV20-1 and TRBJ2-2; TCRdb designates TRBD1, a call that cannot be tested without DNA. Germline V CDR1 and CDR2: DFQATT, SNEGSKA (reference sequence). The CDR3 has 15 amino acids. CDR3 protein: CRERRQGANTGELFF.

The chain recombines TRBV20-1 with TRBJ2-3; TCRdb picks TRBD2, but there is no DNA to check that call. Germline loops: CDR1 DFQATT, CDR2 SNEGSKA (reference sequence). The length of the CDR3 is 16 residues. The chain's CDR3 is CSARNADLASTDTQYF.

This chain joins TRBV5-1 and TRBJ1-1; TCRdb's D call, TRBD1, is unchecked because there is no DNA. Looked up from germline, CDR1 is SGHRS and CDR2 is YFSETQ. The CDR3 is made up of 13 amino acids. The CDR3 loop is CASSLSQGLEAFF. Full variable domain (remainder filled in from reference TRBV5-1 and TRBJ1-1): KAGVTQTPRYLIKTRGQQVTLSCSPISGHRSVSWYQQTPGQGLQFLFEYFSETQRNKGNFPGRFSGRQFSNSRSEMNVSTLELGDSALYLCASSLSQGLEAFFGQGTRLTVV.

This chain links TRBV5-5 with TRBJ2-1; lacking DNA, the TRBD2 call made by TCRdb goes unchecked. This CDR3 is 14 amino acids long. The germline V gene has CDR1 SGHKS and CDR2 YYEKEE (reference sequence). CDR3 loop: CASIQLEGSSEQFF.

This chain links TRBV15 with TRBJ1-1; TCRdb selects TRBD1, and the lack of DNA leaves this call unchecked. This CDR3 comprises 15 residues. Germline V CDR1 and CDR2: LNHNV, YYDKDF (reference sequence). CDR3 loop: CATSSSRGLNTEAFF.

V gene TRBV20-1 combines with J gene TRBJ2-3; lacking DNA, the TRBD2 call made by TCRdb goes unchecked. The length of the CDR3 is 14 residues. Germline CDR1 is DFQATT and CDR2 is SNEGSKA (reference sequence). CDR3 region: CSARSPNLADTQYF.

The chain combines TRBV20-1 with TRBJ1-1; the TCRdb call, TRBD1, lacks DNA for checking. CDR1 and CDR2 (germline): DFQATT, SNEGSKA (reference sequence). The CDR3 runs to 12 residues. The CDR3 sequence is CSATGTGPEAFF.

The chain is built from TRBV29-1 and TRBJ1-5. From germline, CDR1 is SQVTM and CDR2 ANQGSEA. This CDR3 has 15 amino acids. Here the CDR3 reads CSVSYHGGGDQPQHF.

This chain links TRBV20-1 with TRBJ2-3. This CDR3 spans 13 amino acids. Germline V gives CDR1 DFQATT, CDR2 SNEGSKA (reference sequence). This CDR3 is CSALDGITDTQYF.

The CDR3: CATTGLAYNEQFF. The chain couples TRBV15 to TRBJ2-1; TCRdb picks TRBD2, but there is no DNA to check that call. The germline V gene has CDR1 LNHNV and CDR2 YYDKDF (reference sequence). The CDR3 is 13 amino acids.

J is TRBJ1-5 and V is TRBV29-1; TCRdb lists TRBD1, though no DNA is available to test this call. The germline gives CDR1 SQVTM, CDR2 ANQGSEA. CDR3 length: 13 residues. CDR3 amino acids: CSVGGTGDQPQHF.

J is TRBJ2-7 and V is TRBV4-2; absent DNA, TCRdb's TRBD1 call cannot be checked. CDR3 size: 18 residues. CDR1 is LGHNA, CDR2 YNFKEQ, per germline. The chain's CDR3 is CASSQDTPGTSDSYEQYF.

The chain carries TRBV4-1 and TRBJ1-1. The CDR3 runs to 15 residues. The germline V gene encodes CDR1 MGHRA and CDR2 YSYEKL. The CDR3 is CASSQEGNWDTEAFF.

The chain couples TRBV6-5 to TRBJ1-4. Germline lookup yields CDR1 MNHEY and CDR2 SVGAGI. CDR3 size: 17 residues. The CDR3 spells CASSYRVEGLTNEKLFF.

The CDR3: CSARGVAGLSYEQYF. The chain uses TRBV20-1 and TRBJ2-7; TCRdb picks TRBD2, but there is no DNA to check that call. In germline, CDR1 is DFQATT, CDR2 SNEGSKA (reference sequence). This CDR3 has 15 amino acids.

The rearrangement uses TRBV12-3 or TRBV12-4 and TRBJ2-3; the TCRdb D gene call, TRBD2, has no DNA to confirm it. This CDR3 spans 17 amino acids. The CDR3 spells CASSSILDEGVKDTQYF.

The chain employs TRBV7-8 and TRBJ2-4. CDR3 size: 19 residues. The germline gives CDR1 SGHVS, CDR2 FQNEAQ. The CDR3: CASSLGGGTGGIAKNIQYF.